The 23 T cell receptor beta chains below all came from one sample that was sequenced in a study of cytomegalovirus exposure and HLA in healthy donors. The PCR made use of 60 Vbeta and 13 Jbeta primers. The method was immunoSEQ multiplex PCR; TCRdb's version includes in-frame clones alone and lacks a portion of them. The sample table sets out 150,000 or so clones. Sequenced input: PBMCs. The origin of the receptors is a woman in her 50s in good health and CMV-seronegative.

As DNA, the CDR3 is TGTGCCAGCAGCCAAGTACTTAATGAAAAACTGTTTTTT. As protein: CASSQVLNEKLFF. This chain connects TRBV4-2 to TRBJ1-4; D gene unclear. V lost 1 base, J lost 4 bases, and 4 bases lay in between. CDR1 is LGHNA, CDR2 YNFKEQ, per germline. The CDR3 covers 13 residues.

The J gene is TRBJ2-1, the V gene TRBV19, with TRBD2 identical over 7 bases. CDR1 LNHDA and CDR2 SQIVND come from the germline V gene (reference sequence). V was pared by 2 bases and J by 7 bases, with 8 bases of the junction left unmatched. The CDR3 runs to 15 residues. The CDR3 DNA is TGTGCCAGTAGTATATTAAGCGGGGCGGGGAATGAGCAGTTCTTC. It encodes CASSILSGAGNEQFF.

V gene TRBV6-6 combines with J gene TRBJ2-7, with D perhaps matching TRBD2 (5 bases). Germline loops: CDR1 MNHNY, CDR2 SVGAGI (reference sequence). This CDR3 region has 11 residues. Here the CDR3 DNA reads TGTGGAACGGGGAGTAACTACGAGCAGTACTTC. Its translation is CGTGSNYEQYF.

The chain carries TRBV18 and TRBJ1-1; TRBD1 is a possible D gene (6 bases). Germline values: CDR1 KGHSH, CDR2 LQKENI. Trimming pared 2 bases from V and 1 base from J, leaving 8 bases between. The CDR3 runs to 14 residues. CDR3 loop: CASSPSQGNTEAFF. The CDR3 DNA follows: TGTGCCAGCTCACCATCACAGGGGAACACTGAAGCTTTCTTT.

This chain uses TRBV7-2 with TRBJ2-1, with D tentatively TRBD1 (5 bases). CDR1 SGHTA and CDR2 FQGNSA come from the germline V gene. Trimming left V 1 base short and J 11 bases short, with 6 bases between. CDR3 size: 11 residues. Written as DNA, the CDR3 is TGTGCCAGCAGCTTAGAGGGGAAGCAGTTCTTC. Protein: CASSLEGKQFF.

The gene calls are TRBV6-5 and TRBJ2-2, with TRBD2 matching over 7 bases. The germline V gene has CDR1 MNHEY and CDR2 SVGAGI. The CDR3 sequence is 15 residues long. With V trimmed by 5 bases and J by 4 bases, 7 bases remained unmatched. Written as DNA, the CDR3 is TGTGCCAGCAGTGGGTCTGGGACTACCACCGGGGAGCTGTTTTTT. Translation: CASSGSGTTTGELFF.

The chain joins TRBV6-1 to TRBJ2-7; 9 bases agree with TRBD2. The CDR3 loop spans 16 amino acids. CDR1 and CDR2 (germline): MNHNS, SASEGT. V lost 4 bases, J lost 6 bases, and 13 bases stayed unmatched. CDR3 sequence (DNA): TGTGCCAGCAGTGTCCCCGGCGGCGGGGGGGCCTCCGAGCAGTACTTC. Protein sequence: CASSVPGGGGASEQYF.

CDR3 residues: CASSFGSGDTEAFF. In DNA form, the CDR3 reads TGTGCCAGCAGCTTCGGGAGCGGAGACACTGAAGCTTTCTTT. The rearrangement links TRBV7-3 to TRBJ1-1, with unresolved D. The V end lost 3 bases, the J end lost 3 bases, and 11 bases lay between the germline ends. This CDR3 is built from 14 residues. Per germline, CDR1 SGHTA and CDR2 FQGTGA.

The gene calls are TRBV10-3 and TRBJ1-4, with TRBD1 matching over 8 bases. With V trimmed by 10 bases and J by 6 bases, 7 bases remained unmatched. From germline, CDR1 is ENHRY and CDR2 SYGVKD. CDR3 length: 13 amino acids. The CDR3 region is CASARGPDEKLFF. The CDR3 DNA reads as TGTGCCAGCGCCAGGGGGCCGGATGAAAAACTGTTTTTT.

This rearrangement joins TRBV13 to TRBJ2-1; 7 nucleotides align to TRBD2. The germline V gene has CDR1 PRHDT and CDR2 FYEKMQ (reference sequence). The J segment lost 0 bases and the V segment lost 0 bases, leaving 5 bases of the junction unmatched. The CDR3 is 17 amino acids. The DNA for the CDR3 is TGTGCCAGCAGCTTAGGCGGGCGGGGGAGCTCCTACAATGAGCAGTTCTTC. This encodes CASSLGGRGSSYNEQFF.

In DNA form, the CDR3 reads TGTGCCAGCTCACCTGGACACGACAATGAGCAGTTCTTC. It is translated as CASSPGHDNEQFF. The V call is TRBV18, the J call TRBJ2-1; tentative D call: TRBD1 (5 bases). The CDR3 has 13 amino acids. The V gene's germline CDR1 is KGHSH and CDR2 LQKENI. The V and J ends lost 3 bases and 5 bases respectively, with 8 bases between them.

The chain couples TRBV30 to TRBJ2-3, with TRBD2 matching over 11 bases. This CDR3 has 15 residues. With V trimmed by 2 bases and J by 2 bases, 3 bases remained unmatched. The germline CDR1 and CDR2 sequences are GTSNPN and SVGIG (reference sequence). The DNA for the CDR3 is TGTGCCTGGAGTAAGGGACTAGCGGACACAGATACGCAGTATTTT. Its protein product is CAWSKGLADTDTQYF.

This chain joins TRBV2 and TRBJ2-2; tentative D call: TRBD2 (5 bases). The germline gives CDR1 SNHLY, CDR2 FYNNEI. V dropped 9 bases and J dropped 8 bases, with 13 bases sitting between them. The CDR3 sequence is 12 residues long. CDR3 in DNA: TGTGCCAGAGATAGCGCTATGGGGGAGCTGTTTTTT. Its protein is CARDSAMGELFF.

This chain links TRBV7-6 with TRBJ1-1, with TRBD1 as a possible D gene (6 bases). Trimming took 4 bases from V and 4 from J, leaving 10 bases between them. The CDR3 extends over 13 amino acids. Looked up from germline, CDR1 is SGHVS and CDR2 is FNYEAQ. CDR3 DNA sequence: TGTGCCAGCAGCTCGAACAGGGCCACTGAAGCTTTCTTT. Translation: CASSSNRATEAFF.

The CDR3 reads CASSELQGTEAFF. The CDR3 DNA is TGTGCCAGCAGTGAGTTACAGGGGACTGAAGCTTTCTTT. The chain couples TRBV6-4 to TRBJ1-1; 7 bases line up with TRBD1. J gave up 5 bases and V 3 bases, and 3 bases lay outside the gene matches. Germline V gene sequence: CDR1 MRHNA, CDR2 SNTAGT. This CDR3 region has 13 residues.

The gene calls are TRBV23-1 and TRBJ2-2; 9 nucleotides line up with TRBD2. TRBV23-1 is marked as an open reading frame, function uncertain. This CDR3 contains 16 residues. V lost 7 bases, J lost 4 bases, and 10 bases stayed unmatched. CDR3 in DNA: TGCGCCAGCATTAAGGGCGGGGGGGAACGCACCGGGGAGCTGTTTTTT. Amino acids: CASIKGGGERTGELFF.

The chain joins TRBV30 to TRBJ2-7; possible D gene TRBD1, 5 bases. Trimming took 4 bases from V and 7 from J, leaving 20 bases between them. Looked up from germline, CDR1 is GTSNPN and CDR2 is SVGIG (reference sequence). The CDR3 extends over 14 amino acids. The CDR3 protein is CAWNRGHGSYEQYF. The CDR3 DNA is TGTGCCTGGAATAGGGGCCATGGGTCGTATGAGCAGTACTTC.

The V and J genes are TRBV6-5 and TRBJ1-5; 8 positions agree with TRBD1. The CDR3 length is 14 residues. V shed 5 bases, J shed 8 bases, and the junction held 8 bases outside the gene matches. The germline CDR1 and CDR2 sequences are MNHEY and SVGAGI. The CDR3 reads CASSPGQEVKPQHF. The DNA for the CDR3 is TGTGCCAGCAGTCCGGGACAGGAGGTCAAGCCCCAGCATTTT.

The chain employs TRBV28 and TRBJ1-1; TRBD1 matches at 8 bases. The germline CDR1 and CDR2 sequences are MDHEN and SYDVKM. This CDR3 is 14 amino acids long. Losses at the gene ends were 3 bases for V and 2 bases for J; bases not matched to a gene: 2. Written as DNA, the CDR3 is TGTGCCAGCAGTTTGACAGGGGCCAACACTGAAGCTTTCTTT. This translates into CASSLTGANTEAFF.

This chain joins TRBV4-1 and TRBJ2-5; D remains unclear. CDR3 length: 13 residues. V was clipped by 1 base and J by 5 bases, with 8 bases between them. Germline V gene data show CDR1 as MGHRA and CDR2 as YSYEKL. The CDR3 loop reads CASSQVLGETQYF. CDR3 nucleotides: TGCGCCAGCAGCCAAGTGCTAGGCGAGACCCAGTACTTC.

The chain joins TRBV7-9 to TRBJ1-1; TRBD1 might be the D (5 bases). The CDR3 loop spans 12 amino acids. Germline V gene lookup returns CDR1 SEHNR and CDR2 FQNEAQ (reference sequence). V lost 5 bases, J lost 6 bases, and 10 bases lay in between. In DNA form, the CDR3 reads TGTGCCAGCAGCCTGGGGGGTCCTGAAGCTTTCTTT. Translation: CASSLGGPEAFF.

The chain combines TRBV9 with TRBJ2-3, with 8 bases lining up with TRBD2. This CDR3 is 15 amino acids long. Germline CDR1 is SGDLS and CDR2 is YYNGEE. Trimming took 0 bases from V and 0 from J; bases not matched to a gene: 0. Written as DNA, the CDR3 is TGTGCCAGCAGCGTAGCGGGGGGGAGCACAGATACGCAGTATTTT. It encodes CASSVAGGSTDTQYF.

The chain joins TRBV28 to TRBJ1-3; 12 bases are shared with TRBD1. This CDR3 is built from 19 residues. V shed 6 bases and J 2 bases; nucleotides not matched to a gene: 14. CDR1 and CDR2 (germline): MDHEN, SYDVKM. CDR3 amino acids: CASSLGTGGADDPGNTIYF. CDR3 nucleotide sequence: TGTGCCAGCAGCCTAGGGACAGGGGGCGCGGATGATCCTGGAAACACCATATATTTT.